What follows describes a single T cell receptor beta chain. These data belong to a study of blood T cell repertoires in COVID-19. Study summary: The United States, Italy and Spain supplied acute and convalescent COVID-19 samples. T cells, B-cell-depleted T cells, or PBMCs supplied cDNA or gDNA.

Original methodology: Amplification of reference gene primers provided the estimated nucleated cell counts. Sequencing used immunoSEQ multiplex PCR; TCRdb keeps in-frame clones, though not all of them. V, J and clone size are taken as reported in that table, and D and trimming were inferred from the DNA itself. The sample contains about 160,000 clones, roughly 86% of which appear only once. This CDR3 is 13 amino acids long. Trimming took 9 bases from V and 0 from J, leaving 10 bases between them. Germline-derived CDR1 and CDR2 are SEHNR and FQNEAQ (reference sequence). Sequencing was carried out using peripheral blood. The chain uses TRBV7-9 and TRBJ2-3, with D possibly matching TRBD2 (5 bases). The sequence came from a woman aged 55-70 years who had recovered from COVID-19. This chain's CDR3 is CARGAESTDTQYF. CDR3 DNA: TGTGCCAGGGGAGCGGAGAGCACAGATACGCAGTATTTT.